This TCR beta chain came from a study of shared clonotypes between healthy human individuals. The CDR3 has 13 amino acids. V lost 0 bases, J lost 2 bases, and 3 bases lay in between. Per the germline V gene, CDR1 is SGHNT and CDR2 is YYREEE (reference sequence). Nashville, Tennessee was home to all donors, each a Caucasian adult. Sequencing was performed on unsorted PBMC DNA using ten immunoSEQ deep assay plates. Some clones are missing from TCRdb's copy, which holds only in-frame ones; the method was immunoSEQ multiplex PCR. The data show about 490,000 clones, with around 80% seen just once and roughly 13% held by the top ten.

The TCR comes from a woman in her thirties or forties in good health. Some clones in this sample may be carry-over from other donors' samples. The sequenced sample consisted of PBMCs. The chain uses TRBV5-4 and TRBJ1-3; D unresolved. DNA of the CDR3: TGTGCCAGCAGCTTGGATACTGGAAACACCATATATTTT. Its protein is CASSLDTGNTIYF.